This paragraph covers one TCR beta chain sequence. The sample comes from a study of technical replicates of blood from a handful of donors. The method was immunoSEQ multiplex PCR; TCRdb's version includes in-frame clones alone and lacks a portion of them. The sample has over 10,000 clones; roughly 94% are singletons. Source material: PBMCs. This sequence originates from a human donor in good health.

CDR3: CASSSSAGVMYEQFF. The CDR3 bases are TGCGCCAGCAGCTCCTCAGCGGGAGTCATGTATGAGCAGTTCTTC. The chain links TRBV5-1 to TRBJ2-1; TRBD2 matches 8 bases. Germline V gene sequence: CDR1 SGHRS, CDR2 YFSETQ. J gave up 8 bases and V 3 bases, and 10 bases lay outside the gene matches. The length of the CDR3 is 15 residues.